Listed below are T cell receptor beta chains from one sample, sequenced in a study of shared clonotypes between healthy human individuals. The method was immunoSEQ multiplex PCR; TCRdb's version includes in-frame clones alone and lacks a portion of them. The table lists 600,000 to 800,000 clones, around 77% of them singletons. The sequenced sample consisted of memory CD4+ T cells sorted from blood. The origin of the receptors is a woman in her thirties in good health. The CDR3 runs from the conserved cysteine through the conserved F or W. D genes are given only for firm matches. Clone size is shown for a subset of rows, as once, few, many or a class of expanded clone.

J gene,D gene,clone size,CDR3 length,V gene,CDR3 DNA,CDR3 protein
TRBJ1-2,.,.,14,TRBV5-1,TGCGCCAGCAGCTTGACAGGGAACTTGTATGGCTACACCTTC,CASSLTGNLYGYTF
TRBJ2-3,.,.,14,TRBV29-1,TGCAGCGTCGTGGGCCGGACCTTTGCCGATACGCAGTATTTT,CSVVGRTFADTQYF
TRBJ1-4,.,.,15,TRBV11-2,TGTGCCAGCAGTTTTAGGGGACCTTCGGGGGAAAAACTGTTTTTT,CASSFRGPSGEKLFF
TRBJ1-1,.,.,14,TRBV5-1,TGCGCCAGCAGCTCCCCAGGCATGAACACTGAAGCTTTCTTT,CASSSPGMNTEAFF
TRBJ2-6,.,.,14,TRBV7-2,TGTGCCAGCAGCCCCGTCTCTGGGGCCAACGTCCTGACTTTC,CASSPVSGANVLTF
TRBJ1-4,.,.,13,TRBV5-4,TGTGCCAGCAGCTTTGGTCCGGAGGAAAAACTGTTTTTT,CASSFGPEEKLFF
TRBJ1-1,.,once,15,TRBV30,TGTGCCTGGAGCGAAGACCGAAAAGGGACCGGTAAAGCTTTCTTT,CAWSEDRKGTGKAFF
TRBJ2-7,TRBD1,.,15,TRBV6-1,TGTGCCAGCAGCCCCAGACAGGGTAACTCCTACGAGCAGTACTTC,CASSPRQGNSYEQYF
TRBJ2-7,.,.,13,TRBV2,TGTGCCAGCACCAACGGTAACTCCTACGAGCAGTACTTC,CASTNGNSYEQYF
TRBJ1-5,.,few,14,TRBV4-2,TGTGCCAGCAGCCCCATAATGGAGGGAGAGCCCCAGCATTTT,CASSPIMEGEPQHF
TRBJ1-1,.,few,13,TRBV5-1,TGCGCCAGCAGCCAGGGAGTGAACACTGAAGCTTTCTTT,CASSQGVNTEAFF
TRBJ2-7,.,.,15,TRBV28,TGTGCCAGCAGTTTACCCAGCAGGGATTCCTACGAGCAGTACTTC,CASSLPSRDSYEQYF
TRBJ2-2,TRBD2,few,16,TRBV11-2,TGTGCCAACCCACGCTCCGGCGGGAGGGCCGCCGGGGAGCTGTTTTTT,CANPRSGGRAAGELFF
TRBJ2-3,.,.,14,TRBV5-1,TGCGCCAGCAGCTCTGGAACAGGCGGAGATACGCAGTATTTT,CASSSGTGGDTQYF
TRBJ1-1,.,.,12,TRBV7-6,TGTGCCAGCAGTTTGGACGGCCTTGAAGCTTTCTTT,CASSLDGLEAFF
TRBJ2-5,TRBD1,.,16,TRBV11-2,TGTGCCAGCAGCGACCAAAGGGACAGCTTCCAAGAGACCCAGTACTTC,CASSDQRDSFQETQYF
TRBJ1-4,.,.,16,TRBV18,TGTGCCAGCTCCTACGGGGCGGCAACAACTAATGAAAAACTGTTTTTT,CASSYGAATTNEKLFF
TRBJ1-1,.,.,17,TRBV5-1,TGCGCCAGCAGCTTGGTTTCACAGGGTGGCTGGAACACTGAAGCTTTCTTT,CASSLVSQGGWNTEAFF
TRBJ1-4,TRBD1,.,15,TRBV18,TGTGCCAGCTCATCCCAGGGGGCAAGGGATGAAAAACTGTTTTTT,CASSSQGARDEKLFF
TRBJ2-2,TRBD1,.,13,TRBV28,TGTGCCAGCAGACAGGGGATGATCGGGGAGCTGTTTTTT,CASRQGMIGELFF
TRBJ2-2,TRBD2,.,15,TRBV29-1,TGCAGCGTGAGGGGACTAGCCGCGGGGACCGGGGAGCTGTTTTTT,CSVRGLAAGTGELFF
TRBJ2-1,.,.,13,TRBV10-3,TGTGCCATCAAGACAGTAAACTACAATGAGCAGTTCTTC,CAIKTVNYNEQFF